This TCR beta chain is from a study of blood T cell repertoires in COVID-19. Study context: COVID-19 samples collected from the United States, Italy and Spain covered acute and convalescent phases. Nucleic acid was either cDNA or gDNA, and it came from T cells, B-cell-depleted T cells, or PBMCs.

Original data processing: Scientists estimated how many nucleated cells there were by amplifying reference gene primers. The table came from immunoSEQ multiplex PCR; TCRdb's copy has only in-frame clones and leaves some out. Clone size and the V and J calls come from that table; the DNA yielded D and trimming. This table holds roughly 140,000 clones, approximately 73% found once. This clone showed up just once. Trimming left V 5 bases short and J 2 bases short, with 17 bases between. Germline CDR1 and CDR2: SGHRS and YFSETQ. The CDR3 consists of 16 residues. This receptor was obtained from a man between 60 and 75 years old with acute or convalescent COVID-19. The sequenced sample was peripheral blood. This chain links TRBV5-1 with TRBJ2-1; D is perhaps TRBD2 (6 bases). CDR3 sequence: CASRASGLGTYNEQFF. The CDR3 DNA reads TGCGCCAGCAGGGCTTCGGGACTCGGAACCTACAATGAGCAGTTCTTC. The full variable domain, with the rest looked up from reference TRBV5-1 and TRBJ2-1, is KAGVTQTPRYLIKTRGQQVTLSCSPISGHRSVSWYQQTPGQGLQFLFEYFSETQRNKGNFPGRFSGRQFSNSRSEMNVSTLELGDSALYLCASRASGLGTYNEQFFGPGTRLTVL.